The next 12 T cell receptor beta chains were all read from a single sample in a study of identical twins. Each CDR3 protein is one row after TCRdb ran MiXCR on the 5' RACE reads. The sample consists of about 490,000 distinct CDR3 sequences, over 12% of them appearing once. Another study also made use of these data, one on yellow fever vaccine responses in identical twins.

The specimen sequenced was CD4+ T cells sorted from blood. These receptors all come from a woman younger than 30 in good health.

This clonotype has just a few counts. The V and J genes are TRBV3-1 and TRBJ1-2; possible D gene TRBD1, 5 bases. Germline CDR1 and CDR2: LGHDT and YNNKEL (reference sequence). CDR3 length: 11 residues. The CDR3 is CAYYWRGGYTF. The DNA of the CDR3 is TGTGCTTATTACTGGCGGGGCGGCTACACCTTC. Looking up the rest from reference TRBV3-1 and TRBJ1-2 gives the full variable domain: DTAVSQTPKYLVTQMGNDKSIKCEQNLGHDTMYWYKQDSKKFLKIMFSYNNKELIINETVPNRFSPKSPDKAHLNLHINSLELGDSAVYFCAYYWRGGYTFGSGTRLTVV.

This clonotype was seen only a few times. The genes are TRBV28 and TRBJ2-7, with 7 bases that match TRBD1. CDR1 is MDHEN, CDR2 SYDVKM, per germline. The J segment lost 2 bases and the V segment lost 3 bases, leaving 4 bases of the junction unmatched. The CDR3 totals 14 residues. CDR3 residues: CASSLGTVPYEQYF. CDR3 nucleotides: TGTGCCAGCAGTTTGGGGACAGTACCCTACGAGCAGTACTTC.

The sample holds many counts of this clonotype. The gene calls are TRBV12-3 or TRBV12-4 and TRBJ2-3; 11 nucleotides align to TRBD2. The trim removed 7 bases at V and 7 bases at J, leaving 7 bases unmatched. The CDR3 consists of 14 residues. CDR3 in DNA: TGTGCCAGCACCATAGCGGGGGGGAGTTATACGCAGTATTTT. The encoded protein is CASTIAGGSYTQYF.

This clonotype has more than one count but fewer than ten. The rearrangement links TRBV24-1 to TRBJ2-3; the D gene is possibly TRBD2 (5 bases). Per the germline V gene, CDR1 is KGHDR and CDR2 is SFDVKD. The CDR3 loop spans 13 amino acids. Trimming left V 9 bases short and J 7 bases short, with 16 bases between. The CDR3 sequence is CATEGRLRNTQYF. The CDR3, as DNA: TGTGCCACCGAGGGCCGGCTTAGGAATACGCAGTATTTT.

The V call is TRBV5-1, the J call TRBJ2-3, with 8 nucleotides matching TRBD2. V shed 1 base, J shed 2 bases, and the junction held 3 bases outside the gene matches. Germline CDR1 SGHRS, CDR2 YFSETQ. This CDR3 region has 15 residues. CDR3 nucleotide sequence: TGCGCCAGCAGCTTGTCACTAGCGGCCACAGATACGCAGTATTTT. Amino acid sequence: CASSLSLAATDTQYF.

This clonotype was seen many times. The chain is built from TRBV24-1 and TRBJ2-2, with D uncertain. With 10 bases removed from V and 6 bases from J, the gap between germline ends came to 8 bases. The CDR3 sequence is 11 residues long. Germline V gene data show CDR1 as KGHDR and CDR2 as SFDVKD. CDR3 amino acids: CATGRAGELFF. CDR3 nucleotide sequence: TGTGCCACAGGAAGGGCCGGGGAGCTGTTTTTT.

The sample holds a few counts of this clonotype. The chain recombines TRBV20-1 with TRBJ2-7; D gene ambiguous. This CDR3 is built from 13 residues. The V gene lost 5 bases and the J gene lost 3 bases, with 14 bases spanning the gap. In germline, CDR1 is DFQATT, CDR2 SNEGSKA (reference sequence). CDR3 nucleotide sequence: TGCAGTGCTCTTTTTGATAGGAGCTACGAGCAGTACTTC. This encodes CSALFDRSYEQYF.

This clonotype has a count of ten or more. The V call is TRBV7-8, the J call TRBJ1-1; D not resolved. V was cut by 1 base and J by 10 bases, with 10 bases left in between. Per the germline V gene, CDR1 is SGHVS and CDR2 is FQNEAQ. The CDR3 runs to 12 residues. The CDR3 region has the DNA TGTGCCAGCAGCTTAGGCGGGTCGGGAGCTTTCTTT. Translated: CASSLGGSGAFF.

This rearrangement joins TRBV6-5 to TRBJ2-5, with D possibly TRBD2 on 6 matching bases. The CDR3 runs to 15 residues. Germline CDR1 and CDR2: MNHEY and SVGAGI. V lost 1 base and J lost 3, with 12 bases in between. The CDR3 region has the DNA TGTGCCAGCAGTTACTACTCGGCGGGGAAAGAGACCCAGTACTTC. It yields the protein CASSYYSAGKETQYF.

The genes are TRBV11-2 and TRBJ2-1; 11 nucleotides align to TRBD2. CDR1 and CDR2 (germline): SGHAT, FQNNGV. This CDR3 is 15 amino acids long. V gave up 4 bases and J gave up 7 bases; unmatched junction bases: 6. The CDR3 nucleotides read TGTGCCAGCAGCTACTCTAGCGGGAGGCAAAATGAGCAGTTCTTC. Translation gives CASSYSSGRQNEQFF.

This sequence joins TRBV28 and TRBJ2-7; 8 bases agree with TRBD1. Trimming cost V 5 bases and J 1 base; bases outside gene matches: 10. Germline CDR1 MDHEN, CDR2 SYDVKM. The CDR3 loop spans 16 amino acids. The CDR3 sequence: CASSSPGQAPSYEQYF. Here the CDR3 DNA reads TGTGCCAGCAGTAGTCCGGGACAGGCCCCATCCTACGAGCAGTACTTC. The full variable domain, completed using reference TRBV28 and TRBJ2-7, is DVKVTQSSRYLVKRTGEKVFLECVQDMDHENMFWYRQDPGLGLRLIYFSYDVKMKEKGDIPEGYSVSREKKERFSLILESASTNQTSMYLCASSSPGQAPSYEQYFGPGTRLTVT.

This clonotype was seen a few times. The genes are TRBV28 and TRBJ2-4, with D possibly being TRBD1 or TRBD2 (5 bases each). The CDR3 loop spans 17 amino acids. With 5 bases removed from V and 0 bases from J, the gap between germline ends came to 17 bases. Germline V gives CDR1 MDHEN, CDR2 SYDVKM. The CDR3 coding sequence is TGTGCCAGCAGTCCTCCGGGGCAGCCTTTAGCCAAAAACATTCAGTACTTC. Protein sequence: CASSPPGQPLAKNIQYF. The full variable domain, its missing parts supplied by reference TRBV28 and TRBJ2-4, is DVKVTQSSRYLVKRTGEKVFLECVQDMDHENMFWYRQDPGLGLRLIYFSYDVKMKEKGDIPEGYSVSREKKERFSLILESASTNQTSMYLCASSPPGQPLAKNIQYFGAGTRLSVL.